Only a few counts were recorded for the clone carrying this T cell receptor (beta chain). These data originate in a study of Graves' ophthalmopathy and Graves' hyperthyroidism. RNA transcripts yielded amplified TCR beta CDR3 regions. A first-round RT-PCR used HTBI primers, followed by a second-round multiplex PCR. TCRdb reprocessed the multiplex PCR reads via MiXCR and lists one record per CDR3 protein. The table has 1 million to 1.3 million distinct CDR3 sequences, about two fifths seen once. The CDR3 runs 16 residues. V dropped 5 bases and J dropped 2; count of bases not matched to a gene: 6. Germline assignment: CDR1 KGHSH and CDR2 LQKENI.

This chain uses TRBV18 with TRBJ2-2; 9 bases are a match to TRBD1. This TCR was recovered from an adult man with Graves' hyperthyroidism. Sequenced: peripheral blood or thyroid tissue (not recorded which). The CDR3 bases are TGTGCCAGCTCAGACACAGGGGGCCTAAACACCGGGGAGCTGTTTTTT. Its protein is CASSDTGGLNTGELFF. Complete variable domain (other parts from reference TRBV18 and TRBJ2-2): NAGVMQNPRHLVRRRGQEARLRCSPMKGHSHVYWYRQLPEEGLKFMVYLQKENIIDESGMPKERFSAEFPKEGPSILRIQQVVRGDSAAYFCASSDTGGLNTGELFFGEGSRLTVL.